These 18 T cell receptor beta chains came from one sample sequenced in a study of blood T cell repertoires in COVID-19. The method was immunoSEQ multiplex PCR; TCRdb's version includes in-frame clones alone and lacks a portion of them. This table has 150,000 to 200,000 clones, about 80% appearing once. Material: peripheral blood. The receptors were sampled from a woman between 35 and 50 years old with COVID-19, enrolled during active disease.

The CDR3 DNA follows: TGTGCCAGCAGCTCAGACAGGGCCTGGGGAAATGAGCAGTTCTTC. It encodes CASSSDRAWGNEQFF. The chain links TRBV5-8 to TRBJ2-1, with 7 bases matching TRBD1. The length of the CDR3 is 15 residues. V lost 3 bases to trimming and J lost 7 bases; unmatched junction nucleotides: 10. Germline V gene sequence: CDR1 SGHTS, CDR2 YDEGEE.

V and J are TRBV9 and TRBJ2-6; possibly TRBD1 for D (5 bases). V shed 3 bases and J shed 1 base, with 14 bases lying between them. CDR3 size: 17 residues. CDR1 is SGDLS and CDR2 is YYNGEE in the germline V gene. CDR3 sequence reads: CASSAPGGQSGANVLTF. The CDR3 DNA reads TGTGCCAGCAGCGCGCCTGGTGGACAATCTGGGGCCAACGTCCTGACTTTC. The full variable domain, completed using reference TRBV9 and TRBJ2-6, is DSGVTQTPKHLITATGQRVTLRCSPRSGDLSVYWYQQSLDQGLQFLIQYYNGEERAKGNILERFSAQQFPDLHSELNLSSLELGDSALYFCASSAPGGQSGANVLTFGAGSRLTVL.

The CDR3 sequence: CASSHKGGSGNTIYF. DNA of the CDR3: TGTGCCAGCAGCCACAAAGGGGGCTCTGGAAACACCATATATTTT. The chain is built from TRBV11-2 and TRBJ1-3; D is perhaps TRBD1 (6 bases). V lost 5 bases and J lost 0, with 11 bases in between. CDR1 and CDR2 from the germline V gene are SGHAT and FQNNGV. The CDR3 runs to 15 residues.

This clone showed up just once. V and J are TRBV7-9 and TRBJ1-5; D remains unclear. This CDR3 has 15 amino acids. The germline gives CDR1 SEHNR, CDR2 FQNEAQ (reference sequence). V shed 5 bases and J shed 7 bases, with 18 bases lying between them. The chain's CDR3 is CASSPLKESGQPQHF. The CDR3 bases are TGTGCCAGCAGCCCCCTAAAGGAGTCTGGGCAGCCCCAGCATTTT.

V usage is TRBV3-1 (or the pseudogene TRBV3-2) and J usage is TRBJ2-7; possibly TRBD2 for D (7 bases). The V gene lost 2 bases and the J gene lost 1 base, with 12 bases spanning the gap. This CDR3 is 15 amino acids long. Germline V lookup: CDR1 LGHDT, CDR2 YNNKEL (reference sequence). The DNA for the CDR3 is TGTGCCAGCAGCCAACGGGGGGCAAATTCCTACGAGCAGTACTTC. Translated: CASSQRGANSYEQYF.

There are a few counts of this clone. The CDR3 DNA reads TGCAGTGCTAGAATGTGGACTACACAGTTCTTC. It encodes CSARMWTTQFF. The gene calls are TRBV20-1 and TRBJ2-1; TRBD2 is a possible D gene (6 bases). The germline V and J ends were trimmed by 2 bases and 13 bases, with 12 bases remaining between them. The length of the CDR3 is 11 residues. Per germline, CDR1 DFQATT and CDR2 SNEGSKA (reference sequence).

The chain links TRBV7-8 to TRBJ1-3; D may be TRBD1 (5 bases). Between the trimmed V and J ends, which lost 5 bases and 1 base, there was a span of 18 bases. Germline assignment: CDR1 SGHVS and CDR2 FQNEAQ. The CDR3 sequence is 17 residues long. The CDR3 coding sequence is TGTGCCAGCAGCATACAGGTGGCAGTGGGATCTGGAAACACCATATATTTT. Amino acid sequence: CASSIQVAVGSGNTIYF.

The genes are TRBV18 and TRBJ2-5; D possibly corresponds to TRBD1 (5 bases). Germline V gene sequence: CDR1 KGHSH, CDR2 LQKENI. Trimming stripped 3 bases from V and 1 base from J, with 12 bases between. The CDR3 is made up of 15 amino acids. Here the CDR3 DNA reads TGTGCCAGCTCACCCGCTTCGACAGCCCAAGAGACCCAGTACTTC. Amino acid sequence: CASSPASTAQETQYF. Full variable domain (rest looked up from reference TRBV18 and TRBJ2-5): NAGVMQNPRHLVRRRGQEARLRCSPMKGHSHVYWYRQLPEEGLKFMVYLQKENIIDESGMPKERFSAEFPKEGPSILRIQQVVRGDSAAYFCASSPASTAQETQYFGPGTRLLVL.

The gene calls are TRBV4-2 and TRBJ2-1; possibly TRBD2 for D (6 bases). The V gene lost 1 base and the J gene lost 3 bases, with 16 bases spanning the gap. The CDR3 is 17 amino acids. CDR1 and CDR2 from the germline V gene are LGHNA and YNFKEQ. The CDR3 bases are TGTGCCAGCAGCCAAGTTCCGGCGGGAACATACTACAATGAGCAGTTCTTC. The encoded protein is CASSQVPAGTYYNEQFF.

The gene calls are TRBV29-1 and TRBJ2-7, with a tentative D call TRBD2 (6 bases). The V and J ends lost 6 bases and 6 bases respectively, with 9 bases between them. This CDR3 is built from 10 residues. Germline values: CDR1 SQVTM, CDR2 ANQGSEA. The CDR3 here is CSVLRGEQYF. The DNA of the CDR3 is TGCAGCGTCCTGCGGGGCGAGCAGTACTTC.

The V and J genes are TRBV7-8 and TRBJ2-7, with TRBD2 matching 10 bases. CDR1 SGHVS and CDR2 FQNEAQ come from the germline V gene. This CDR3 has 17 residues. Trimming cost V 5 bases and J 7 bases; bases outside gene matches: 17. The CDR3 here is CASSHGQVMGLAREQYF. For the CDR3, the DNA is TGTGCCAGCAGCCACGGACAGGTAATGGGACTAGCGCGGGAGCAGTACTTC.

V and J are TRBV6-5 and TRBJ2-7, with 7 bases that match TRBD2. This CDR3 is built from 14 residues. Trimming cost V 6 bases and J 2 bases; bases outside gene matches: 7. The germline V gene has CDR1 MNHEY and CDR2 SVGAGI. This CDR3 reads CASRLSGIPYEQYF. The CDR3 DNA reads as TGTGCCAGCAGACTAAGCGGGATTCCCTACGAGCAGTACTTC.

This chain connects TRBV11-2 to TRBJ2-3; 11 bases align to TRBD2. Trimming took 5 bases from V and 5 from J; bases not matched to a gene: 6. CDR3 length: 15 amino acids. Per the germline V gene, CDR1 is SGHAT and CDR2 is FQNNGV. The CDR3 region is CASSPLAGVRDTQYF. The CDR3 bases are TGTGCCAGCAGCCCACTAGCGGGGGTGAGAGATACGCAGTATTTT.

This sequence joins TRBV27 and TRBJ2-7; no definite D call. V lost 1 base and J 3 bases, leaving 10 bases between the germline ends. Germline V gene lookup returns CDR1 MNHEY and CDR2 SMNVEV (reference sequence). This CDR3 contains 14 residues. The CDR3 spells CASSLFASFYEQYF. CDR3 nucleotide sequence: TGTGCCAGCAGTTTATTCGCTAGTTTCTACGAGCAGTACTTC.

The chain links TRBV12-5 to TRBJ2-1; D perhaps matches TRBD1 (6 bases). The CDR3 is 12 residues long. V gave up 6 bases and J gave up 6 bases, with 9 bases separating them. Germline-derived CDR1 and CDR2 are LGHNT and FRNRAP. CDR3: CASGRGGNEQFF. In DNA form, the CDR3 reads TGTGCTAGTGGGCGAGGGGGCAATGAGCAGTTCTTC.

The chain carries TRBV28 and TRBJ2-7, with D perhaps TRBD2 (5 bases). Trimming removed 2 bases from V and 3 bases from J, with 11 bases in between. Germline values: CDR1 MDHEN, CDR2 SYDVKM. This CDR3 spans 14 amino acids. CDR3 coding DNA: TGTGCCAGCAGTTTAGGCCTAGCCGACTACGAGCAGTACTTC. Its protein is CASSLGLADYEQYF.

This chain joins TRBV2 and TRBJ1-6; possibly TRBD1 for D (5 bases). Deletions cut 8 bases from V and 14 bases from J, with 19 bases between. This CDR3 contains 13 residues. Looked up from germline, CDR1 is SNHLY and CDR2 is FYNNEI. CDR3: CASGNSGRVALHF. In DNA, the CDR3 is TGTGCCAGCGGTAATTCAGGGCGAGTCGCCCTCCACTTT. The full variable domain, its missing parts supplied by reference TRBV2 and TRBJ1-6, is EPEVTQTPSHQVTQMGQEVILRCVPISNHLYFYWYRQILGQKVEFLVSFYNNEISEKSEIFDDQFSVERPDGSNFTLKIRSTKLEDSAMYFCASGNSGRVALHFGNGTRLTVT.

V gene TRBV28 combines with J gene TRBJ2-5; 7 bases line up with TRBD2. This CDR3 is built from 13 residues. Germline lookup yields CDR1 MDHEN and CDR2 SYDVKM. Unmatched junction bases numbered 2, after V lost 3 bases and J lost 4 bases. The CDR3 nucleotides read TGTGCCAGCAGTTTTCCGGGAGGAGAGACCCAGTACTTC. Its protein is CASSFPGGETQYF.